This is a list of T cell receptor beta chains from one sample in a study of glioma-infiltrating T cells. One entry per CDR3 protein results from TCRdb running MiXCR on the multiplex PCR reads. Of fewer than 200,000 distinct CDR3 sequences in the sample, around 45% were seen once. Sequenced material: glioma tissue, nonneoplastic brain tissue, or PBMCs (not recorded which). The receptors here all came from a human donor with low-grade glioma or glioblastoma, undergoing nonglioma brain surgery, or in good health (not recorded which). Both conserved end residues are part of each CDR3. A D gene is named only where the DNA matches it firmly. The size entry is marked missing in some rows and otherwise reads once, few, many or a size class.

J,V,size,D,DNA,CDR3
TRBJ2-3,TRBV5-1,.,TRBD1,TGCGCCAGCAGCCCGGGACAGGGGATCAAAGATACGCAGTATTTT,CASSPGQGIKDTQYF
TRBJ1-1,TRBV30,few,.,TGTGCCTGGAGTATTTGGACGAACACTGAAGCTTTCTTT,CAWSIWTNTEAFF
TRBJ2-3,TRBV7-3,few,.,TGTGCCAGCAGCTTAGTCCCAGCCATCGATACGCAGTATTTT,CASSLVPAIDTQYF
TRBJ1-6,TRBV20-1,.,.,TGCAGTGCTATGGTGACAGGAGTCTTGGGAATGGGATCACCCCTCCACTTT,CSAMVTGVLGMGSPLHF
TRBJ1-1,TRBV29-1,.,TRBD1,TGCAGCGTTGAATCAGGACAGGGGACGAACACTGAAGCTTTCTTT,CSVESGQGTNTEAFF
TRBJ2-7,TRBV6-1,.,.,TGTCCCAGCAGCCAAGTAGCGTCGCGCTACGAGCAGTACTTC,CPSSQVASRYEQYF
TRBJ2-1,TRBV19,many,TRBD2,TGTGCCAGTAGTCATGGGGGGGTGACAAACAATGAGCAGTTCTTC,CASSHGGVTNNEQFF
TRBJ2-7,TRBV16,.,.,TGTGCCACCTCTCATCCAGGGAAACCCTACGATCAGTACTTC,CATSHPGKPYDQYF
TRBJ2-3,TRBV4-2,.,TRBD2,TGTGCCAGCAGACAAGACTCAACGGCTAGCGGGGCCACAGATACGCAGTATTTT,CASRQDSTASGATDTQYF
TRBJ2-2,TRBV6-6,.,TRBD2,TGTGCCAGCACAAGGACTAGCGGGAGTTTCTACACCGGCGAGCTGTTTTTT,CASTRTSGSFYTGELFF
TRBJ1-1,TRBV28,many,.,TGTGCAGTCTTCAGGAGACGCACTGAAGCTTTCTTT,CAVFRRRTEAFF
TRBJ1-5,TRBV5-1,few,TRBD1,TGCGCCAGCAGCCCAGGGGGGGGTAGCAATCAGCCCCAGCATTTT,CASSPGGGSNQPQHF
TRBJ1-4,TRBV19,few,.,TGTGCCAGTAGTATTCGAAGATTTAATGAAAAACTGTTTTTT,CASSIRRFNEKLFF
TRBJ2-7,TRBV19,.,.,TGTGCCAGTAGTATCGAGCGGTACAGCGAGCAGTACTTC,CASSIERYSEQYF
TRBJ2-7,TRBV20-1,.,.,TGCAGTGCCACGATAGGAGAAATAACCCACGAGCAGTACTTC,CSATIGEITHEQYF
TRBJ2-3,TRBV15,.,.,TGTGCCACCAGCAGAGGGGGGACACAGACAGGTACGCAGTATTTT,CATSRGGTQTGTQYF
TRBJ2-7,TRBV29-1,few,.,TGCAGCGTCGCACAACAGGGTGCCTACGAGCAGTACTTC,CSVAQQGAYEQYF
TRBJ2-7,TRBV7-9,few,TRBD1,TGTGCCAGCAGCTTAGGGGGACAGGGCCGTCCGGTAAAGTACTTC,CASSLGGQGRPVKYF
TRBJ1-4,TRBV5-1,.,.,TGCGCCAGCAGCTTTAAGGGTGCTTGGGAAAGACTGTTTTTT,CASSFKGAWERLFF
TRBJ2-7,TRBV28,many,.,TGTGCCAGCAGTTTAGGGGCGGCCTACGAGCAGTACTTC,CASSLGAAYEQYF
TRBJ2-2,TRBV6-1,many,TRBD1,TGTGCCAGCAGTTTAGGGACAGCGAACACCGGGGAGCTGTTTTTT,CASSLGTANTGELFF
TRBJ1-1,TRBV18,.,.,TGTGCCAGCTCACTGTACAGGTCCGGAATGGGGTCTAACACTGAAGCTTTCTTT,CASSLYRSGMGSNTEAFF
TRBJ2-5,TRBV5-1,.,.,TGCGCCAGCAGCGTAGAAAAGACCCAGTACTTC,CASSVEKTQYF
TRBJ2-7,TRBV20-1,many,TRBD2,TGCAGTGCTAGGGGACTAGCGGGCTCCTACGAGCAGTACTTC,CSARGLAGSYEQYF
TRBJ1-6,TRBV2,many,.,TGTGCCAGCGTCCGGGAGATCGATTCACCCCTCCACTTT,CASVREIDSPLHF
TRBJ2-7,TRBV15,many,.,TGTGCCACCAGCAGCTTTCGGGACGGAGCCTACGAGCAGTACTTC,CATSSFRDGAYEQYF
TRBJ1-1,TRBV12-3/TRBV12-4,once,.,TGTGCCAGCAGGCCCACAGGGCGTAACACTGAATCTTTCTTT,CASRPTGRNTESFF
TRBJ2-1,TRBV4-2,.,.,TGTGCCAGCAGCCAAGAGGCCCCCATCAATGAGCAGTTCTTC,CASSQEAPINEQFF
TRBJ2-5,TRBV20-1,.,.,TGCAGTGATAGAGATGGATCGGCGCGGACCAAGTACTTC,CSDRDGSARTKYF
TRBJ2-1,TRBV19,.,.,TGTGCCAGTTGCTCTAGGAGTTTGGGCAACAATGAGCAGTTCTTC,CASCSRSLGNNEQFF
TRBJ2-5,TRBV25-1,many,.,TGTGCCAGCAGTGACGGGGGAAGGGAGACCCAGTACTTC,CASSDGGRETQYF
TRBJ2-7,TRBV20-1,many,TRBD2,TGCAGTGCTAGGTTAGCGGGAGAGGTGCGCGAGCAGTACTTC,CSARLAGEVREQYF
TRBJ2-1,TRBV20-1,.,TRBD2,TGCAGTGCTAGTGGTACTAGCGGGAGGTACAATGAGCAGTTCTTC,CSASGTSGRYNEQFF
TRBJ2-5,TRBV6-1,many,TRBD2,TGTGCCAGCATCAAGGCCCGGACTAGCGGACAAGAGACCCAGTACTTC,CASIKARTSGQETQYF
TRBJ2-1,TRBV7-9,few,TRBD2,TGTGCCAGCAGCTTTTATGGGACTACTACGACCTACAATGAGCAGTTCTTC,CASSFYGTTTTYNEQFF
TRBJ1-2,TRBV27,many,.,TGTGCCAGCAGTTTATCGACGGGGGGCCGTGGCTACACCTTC,CASSLSTGGRGYTF
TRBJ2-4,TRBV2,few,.,TGTGCCAGCAGTGACCGGGGAATGGATGCCAAAAACATTCAGTACTTC,CASSDRGMDAKNIQYF
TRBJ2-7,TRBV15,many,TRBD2,TGTGCCACCAGCAGAGACTGGGCGGGAGCGGACGAGCAGTACTTC,CATSRDWAGADEQYF
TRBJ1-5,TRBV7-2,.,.,TGTGCCAGCTGGTCTTTGGCTATCAAAGGGCAGCCCCAGCATTTT,CASWSLAIKGQPQHF
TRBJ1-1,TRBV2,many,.,TGTGCCAGCAGTGTTTCGACTTTTACTGAAGCTTTCTTT,CASSVSTFTEAFF
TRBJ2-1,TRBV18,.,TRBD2,TGTGCCAGCTCACCACCTACTAGCGGGAGGTGGAGTGAGCAGTTCTTC,CASSPPTSGRWSEQFF
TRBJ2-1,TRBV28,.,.,TGTGCCAGCAGTCAGGTGATGACACCCCCCTACAATGAGCAGTTCTTC,CASSQVMTPPYNEQFF
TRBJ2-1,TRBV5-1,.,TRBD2,TGCGCCAGCAGCTTGGAGGCGGGAGCGGACAATGAGCAGTTCTTC,CASSLEAGADNEQFF
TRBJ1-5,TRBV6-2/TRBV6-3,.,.,TGTGCCTGCAGTGGCCCTTCCACCGGGGCCTTTCCCAATCAGCCCCAGCATTTT,CACSGPSTGAFPNQPQHF
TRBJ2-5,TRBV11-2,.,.,TGTGCCAGCACCCAGCGGTACCTAGAGACCCAGTACTTC,CASTQRYLETQYF
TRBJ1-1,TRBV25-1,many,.,TGTGCCAGCGGTTGGGGGGTCGAAGAAGCTTTCTTT,CASGWGVEEAFF
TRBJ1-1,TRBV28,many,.,TGTGCCAGCGGGACCGGACTGAGGGAAGCTTTCTTT,CASGTGLREAFF
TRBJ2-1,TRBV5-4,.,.,TGCGCCAGCAGATCAACGGGACTTCCTTTCAATGAGCAGTTCTTC,CASRSTGLPFNEQFF